Presented here are 23 T cell receptor beta chains from one specimen sequenced in a study of CD8+ T cells in alopecia areata. Investigators isolated RNA and reverse transcribed it into cDNA to act as the sequencing template. Sequenced by immunoSEQ multiplex PCR; TCRdb stores in-frame clones only, minus some. This sample has 100,000 to 150,000 clones, with approximately 48% found just once. The sample consisted of CD8+ T cells sorted from blood, taken at week 0. The receptors stem from a human donor with alopecia areata.

The chain employs TRBV15 and TRBJ1-1; 8 bases are shared with TRBD1. The CDR3 covers 16 residues. The J segment lost 2 bases and the V segment lost 7 bases, leaving 12 bases of the junction unmatched. Germline values: CDR1 LNHNV, CDR2 YYDKDF (reference sequence). The CDR3 DNA follows: TGTGCCACCAAAGACAGGGGCCACCTGAAAAACACTGAAGCTTTCTTT. It encodes CATKDRGHLKNTEAFF.

The chain carries TRBV6-5 and TRBJ2-5; D may correspond to TRBD1 or TRBD2 (5 bases each). Germline lookup yields CDR1 MNHEY and CDR2 SVGAGI. With 4 bases removed from V and 1 base from J, the gap between germline ends came to 10 bases. The CDR3 totals 14 residues. The CDR3 spells CASSSTRGQETQYF. The CDR3 DNA follows: TGTGCCAGCAGTTCCACTAGGGGCCAAGAGACCCAGTACTTC.

Of note for this clone: This sequence is one base from a far larger clone and is likely a read error. The chain recombines TRBV5-6 with TRBJ2-6, with D unclear. The germline V gene has CDR1 SGHDT and CDR2 YYEEEE. Trimming removed 5 bases from V and 0 bases from J, with 6 bases in between. The CDR3 contains 14 residues. The CDR3 here is CASSSNSGANVLTF. In DNA form, the CDR3 reads TGTGCCAGCAGTTCCAACTCTGGGGCCAACGTCCTGACTTTC.

This chain links TRBV7-9 with TRBJ2-6; no clear D gene. The CDR3 consists of 14 residues. CDR1 and CDR2 from the germline V gene are SEHNR and FQNEAQ (reference sequence). Trimming removed 4 bases at V and 4 bases at J, with 8 bases between. The CDR3 is CASSSPEGANVLTF. Here the CDR3 DNA reads TGTGCCAGCAGCTCTCCTGAGGGGGCCAACGTCCTGACTTTC.

V is TRBV30 and J is TRBJ2-5, with 11 positions matching TRBD2. The CDR3 spans 17 residues. After removal of 4 bases from V and 0 bases from J, the junction contained 10 bases not matched to a gene. Per germline, CDR1 GTSNPN and CDR2 SVGIG (reference sequence). Here the CDR3 DNA reads TGTGCCTGGAATGGATTGGGGACTAGCGGATACCAAGAGACCCAGTACTTC. This translates into CAWNGLGTSGYQETQYF.

In this sample, this clone turned up a few times. The rearrangement links TRBV27 to TRBJ2-1, with D unresolved. The CDR3 covers 12 residues. From germline, CDR1 is MNHEY and CDR2 SMNVEV (reference sequence). Trimming removed 4 bases at V and 7 bases at J, with 8 bases between. The CDR3, as DNA: TGTGCCAGCAGTTACAGTAGGAATGAGCAGTTCTTC. It translates to CASSYSRNEQFF.

The chain has TRBV4-1 and TRBJ1-6; D is undetermined. Trimming stripped 4 bases from V and 10 bases from J, with 17 bases between. Germline CDR1 reads MGHRA; CDR2 reads YSYEKL. This CDR3 spans 15 amino acids. CDR3 sequence (DNA): TGCGCCAGCAGCCCCCGAAACGGGGATGGATCACCCCTCCACTTT. Translation gives CASSPRNGDGSPLHF.

The chain carries TRBV4-1 and TRBJ2-7; D perhaps matches TRBD2 (5 bases). The V and J ends lost 3 bases and 7 bases respectively, with 22 bases between them. The CDR3 has 16 residues. CDR1 MGHRA and CDR2 YSYEKL come from the germline V gene. DNA of the CDR3: TGCGCCAGCAGCCACACCCCCGGGAAGCACACGGGAGAGCAGTACTTC. Translated, it gives CASSHTPGKHTGEQYF.

This clone appeared a single time. V and J are TRBV15 and TRBJ1-1; possible D gene TRBD1, 5 bases. The V gene lost 11 bases and the J gene lost 1 base, with 11 bases spanning the gap. Germline V gives CDR1 LNHNV, CDR2 YYDKDF (reference sequence). The CDR3 extends over 12 amino acids. The chain's CDR3 is CAPHDRNTEAFF. CDR3 sequence (DNA): TGTGCCCCCCACGACAGGAACACTGAAGCTTTCTTT.

The rearrangement uses TRBV5-1 and TRBJ2-2, with no clear D. The CDR3 is 12 residues long. Trimming stripped 7 bases from V and 7 bases from J, with 11 bases between. The V gene's germline CDR1 is SGHRS and CDR2 YFSETQ. The CDR3 here is CASRALGGELFF. The CDR3 DNA is TGCGCCAGCCGTGCTCTCGGCGGGGAGCTGTTTTTT.

V and J are TRBV19 and TRBJ2-3, with 7 bases matching TRBD2. V was clipped by 6 bases and J by 1 base; unmatched bases: 7. Germline loops: CDR1 LNHDA, CDR2 SQIVND (reference sequence). The CDR3 totals 15 residues. The CDR3 loop reads CASSPVGGGTDTQYF. CDR3 nucleotide sequence: TGTGCCAGTAGCCCTGTTGGGGGGGGCACAGATACGCAGTATTTT.

V is TRBV10-3 and J is TRBJ2-1, with D uncertain. This CDR3 is 12 amino acids long. Trimming stripped 0 bases from V and 6 bases from J, with 3 bases between. Germline CDR1 and CDR2: ENHRY and SYGVKD. CDR3 region: CAISESINEQFF. The CDR3 DNA sequence: TGTGCCATCAGTGAGTCAATCAATGAGCAGTTCTTC.

This clone was recorded a few times. Other DNA sequences in the sample encode the same CDR3. The chain combines TRBV30 with TRBJ1-1, with D perhaps matching TRBD1 (5 bases). CDR3 length equals 13 residues. Trimming left V 0 bases short and J 1 base short, with 6 bases between. CDR1 is GTSNPN, CDR2 SVGIG, per germline (reference sequence). CDR3 protein: CAWSVDRNTEAFF. The DNA for the CDR3 is TGTGCCTGGAGTGTAGACAGGAACACTGAAGCTTTCTTT.

The chain carries TRBV29-1 and TRBJ1-2; 8 nucleotides agree with TRBD1. The CDR3 is made up of 16 amino acids. Unmatched junction bases numbered 9, after V lost 3 bases and J lost 0 bases. The germline V gene encodes CDR1 SQVTM and CDR2 ANQGSEA. DNA for the CDR3: TGCAGCGTTGAGGGAGGACAGGGACAAGCTAACTATGGCTACACCTTC. Its translation: CSVEGGQGQANYGYTF.

This chain connects TRBV5-6 to TRBJ1-1, with a tentative D call TRBD1 (5 bases). CDR1 SGHDT and CDR2 YYEEEE come from the germline V gene. CDR3 length: 13 residues. The V and J ends lost 2 bases and 10 bases respectively, with 15 bases between them. CDR3 protein: CASSFGTVSRAFF. In nucleotides, the CDR3 is TGTGCCAGCAGCTTTGGGACGGTCAGTCGAGCTTTCTTT.

This chain joins TRBV11-2 and TRBJ2-5, with TRBD2 identical over 7 bases. The V gene end was trimmed by 6 bases and the J gene end by 4 bases; junction bases not matched to a gene: 17. Germline-derived CDR1 and CDR2 are SGHAT and FQNNGV. The CDR3 is 17 amino acids. CDR3 region: CASRLGRWGGPRETQYF. The CDR3 region has the DNA TGTGCCAGCAGGTTGGGCCGATGGGGGGGACCCAGAGAGACCCAGTACTTC. The complete variable domain, with remaining parts taken from reference TRBV11-2 and TRBJ2-5, reads EAGVAQSPRYKIIEKRQSVAFWCNPISGHATLYWYQQILGQGPKLLIQFQNNGVVDDSQLPKDRFSAERLKGVDSTLKIQPAKLEDSAVYLCASRLGRWGGPRETQYFGPGTRLLVL.

Regarding this clone: Distinct nucleotide sequences in the sample also encode this CDR3. This sequence joins TRBV13 and TRBJ2-7; the match to TRBD2 covers 7 bases. CDR1 and CDR2 from the germline V gene are PRHDT and FYEKMQ (reference sequence). The CDR3 length is 14 residues. The ends lost 6 bases at V and 3 bases at J; junction bases unmatched: 8. CDR3 in amino acids: CASSSSGTRYEQYF. In DNA form, the CDR3 reads TGTGCCAGCAGTTCGAGCGGGACTCGCTACGAGCAGTACTTC.

The V gene is TRBV29-1, the J gene TRBJ1-3, with D hard to call. Germline lookup yields CDR1 SQVTM and CDR2 ANQGSEA. V was pared by 6 bases and J by 9 bases, with 15 bases between. The CDR3 covers 12 residues. The CDR3 is CSVPRILCTIYF. In nucleotides, the CDR3 is TGCAGCGTCCCCCGGATACTTTGCACCATATATTTT.

The V call is TRBV10-3, the J call TRBJ1-5; the D is unclear. With 4 bases removed from V and 1 base from J, the gap between germline ends came to 8 bases. Germline CDR1 is ENHRY and CDR2 is SYGVKD. This CDR3 has 14 amino acids. For the CDR3, the DNA is TGTGCCATCAGTGGGGAAGAGAGCAATCAGCCCCAGCATTTT. Amino acids: CAISGEESNQPQHF.

This clone is a singleton in its sample. The chain combines TRBV30 with TRBJ1-4; D may be TRBD1 (5 bases). Germline V gene sequence: CDR1 GTSNPN, CDR2 SVGIG (reference sequence). CDR3 length equals 13 residues. Trimming cost V 8 bases and J 4 bases, with 14 bases left between them. In nucleotides, the CDR3 is TGTGCCGTCGAGGGACCTGTTAATGAAAAACTGTTTTTT. This translates into CAVEGPVNEKLFF.

The V gene is TRBV2, the J gene TRBJ1-6; 9 nucleotides match TRBD1. The CDR3 length is 15 residues. Germline CDR1 and CDR2: SNHLY and FYNNEI. V lost 7 bases, J lost 6 bases, and 7 bases stayed unmatched. CDR3 in DNA: TGTGCCAGCACCTCGGGACAGGGTCTTAATTCACCCCTCCACTTT. This encodes CASTSGQGLNSPLHF.

V and J are TRBV6-5 and TRBJ1-2; D is undetermined. V shed 0 bases and J shed 8 bases, with 16 bases lying between them. Germline V gene data show CDR1 as MNHEY and CDR2 as SVGAGI. The CDR3 loop spans 15 amino acids. DNA of the CDR3: TGTGCCAGCAGTTACTCGGAAAGGGTTCGCTACGGCTACACCTTC. As protein: CASSYSERVRYGYTF.

The chain links TRBV27 to TRBJ1-5; no clear D gene. This CDR3 has 14 residues. Trimming removed 0 bases at V and 1 base at J, with 4 bases between. Germline CDR1 reads MNHEY; CDR2 reads SMNVEV (reference sequence). The CDR3 nucleotides read TGTGCCAGCAGTTTATCCGTAAGCAATCAGCCCCAGCATTTT. It translates to CASSLSVSNQPQHF.